The 21 T cell receptor beta chains listed next were all sequenced from one sample in a study of draining lymph node invasion in breast cancer. One entry per CDR3 protein, called by TCRdb with MiXCR from the bulk RNA-seq reads. The sample yields approximately 4,000 distinct CDR3 sequences, around 84% seen once. Memory conventional CD4 T cells were sorted as CD4+ CD45RA- CD25- cells. Material for sequencing was sorted memory CD4+ effector T cells from a lymph node. All receptors derive from a female donor with luminal breast cancer.

This clonotype was found a few times. The CDR3 DNA sequence: TGTGCCAGTAGTATCGGGACAGGGCCCCGCAATCAGCCCCAGCATTTT. Translating it yields CASSIGTGPRNQPQHF. The rearrangement uses TRBV19 and TRBJ1-5; 9 positions agree with TRBD1. In germline, CDR1 is LNHDA, CDR2 SQIVND (reference sequence). V trimming: 3 bases; J trimming: 2 bases; junction bases outside the gene matches: 5. The CDR3 consists of 16 residues.

The V and J genes are TRBV2 and TRBJ1-1; the D gene is possibly TRBD1 (6 bases). V was trimmed by 5 bases and J by 8 bases, leaving 9 bases between them. The germline CDR1 and CDR2 sequences are SNHLY and FYNNEI. The length of the CDR3 is 11 residues. CDR3 in amino acids: CASSPDSEAFF. The CDR3 DNA follows: TGTGCCAGCAGTCCGGACAGCGAAGCTTTCTTT.

The J gene is TRBJ2-1, the V gene TRBV12-3 or TRBV12-4; 10 positions agree with TRBD2. With 7 bases clipped from V and 5 bases from J, the junction kept 5 bases outside the gene matches. The CDR3 length is 14 residues. The CDR3 DNA follows: TGTGCCAGCACCGGGACTAGCGCCAACAATGAGCAGTTCTTC. As protein: CASTGTSANNEQFF.

This clonotype has only one observation. The V and J genes are TRBV9 and TRBJ1-4; D is possibly TRBD1 (5 bases). In germline, CDR1 is SGDLS, CDR2 YYNGEE. There are 15 residues in the CDR3. V gave up 4 bases and J gave up 2 bases, with 12 bases separating them. This CDR3 reads CASSPRRGTNEKLFF. The CDR3 DNA reads as TGTGCCAGCAGCCCTAGACGGGGCACTAATGAAAAACTGTTTTTT.

V is TRBV6-2 or TRBV6-3 and J is TRBJ1-1; D uncertain. Germline V CDR1 and CDR2: MNHEY, SVGEGT. This CDR3 is 11 amino acids long. The germline V and J ends were trimmed by 5 bases and 4 bases, with 5 bases remaining between them. CDR3 bases: TGTGCCAGCAGTCTTGGCACTGAAGCTTTCTTT. As protein: CASSLGTEAFF.

The chain employs TRBV19 and TRBJ2-3; D is undetermined. The V gene lost 1 base and the J gene lost 12 bases, with 14 bases spanning the gap. Germline V gives CDR1 LNHDA, CDR2 SQIVND (reference sequence). The CDR3 extends over 13 amino acids. The CDR3 DNA sequence: TGTGCCAGTAGTATAGGGACCGGTTCCCAACAGTATTTT. Protein sequence: CASSIGTGSQQYF.

This clonotype was seen more than once but under ten times. This chain joins TRBV20-1 and TRBJ1-2, with a tentative D call TRBD1 (6 bases). Germline CDR1 is DFQATT and CDR2 is SNEGSKA (reference sequence). CDR3 size: 13 residues. Trimming left V 6 bases short and J 6 bases short, with 17 bases between. The DNA of the CDR3 is TGCAGTGCCGGGACAATCGCCCGAAATGGCTACACCTTC. Translation: CSAGTIARNGYTF.

The chain has TRBV6-2 or TRBV6-3 and TRBJ1-3; D remains unclear. The germline gives CDR1 MNHEY, CDR2 SVGEGT. This CDR3 has 15 residues. Trimming cost V 0 bases and J 9 bases, with 15 bases left between them. In DNA, the CDR3 is TGTGCCAGCAGTTACTCCGGGCCCGGTGGAGGCACCATATATTTT. Its protein is CASSYSGPGGGTIYF.

This clonotype was recorded only once. One end of the junction is discordant with germline, which a read error may explain. This chain joins TRBV18 and TRBJ2-7; no firm D call. CDR1 is KGHSH and CDR2 is LQKENI in the germline V gene. This CDR3 is built from 11 residues. The CDR3, as DNA: TGTGCCAACTCACTTTCCTACGAGCAGTACTTC. Encoded protein: CANSLSYEQYF.

This clonotype has just one count. A read error may produce the germline difference seen at one junction end. This chain connects TRBV18 to TRBJ2-3; 14 nucleotides match TRBD2. The CDR3 loop spans 14 amino acids. Germline CDR1 KGHSH, CDR2 LQKENI. The CDR3 spells CASSPSPGTSGSLF. As DNA, the CDR3 is TGTGCCAGCTCACCCTCACCCGGGACTAGCGGGAGTTTGTTT.

This chain joins TRBV19 and TRBJ1-6, with D maybe TRBD1 (5 bases). This CDR3 region has 15 residues. V dropped 5 bases and J dropped 1 base, with 9 bases sitting between them. Germline V lookup: CDR1 LNHDA, CDR2 SQIVND (reference sequence). The CDR3 loop reads CASSLGHSYNSPLHF. CDR3 bases: TGTGCCAGTAGTCTAGGACATTCCTATAATTCACCCCTCCACTTT.

This chain joins TRBV4-1 and TRBJ1-4, with 10 bases aligning to TRBD1. The germline V gene has CDR1 MGHRA and CDR2 YSYEKL. Trimming removed 4 bases from V and 5 bases from J; junction bases left unmatched: 4. CDR3 length: 15 amino acids. The CDR3 is CASSLTDRGNEKLFF. DNA for the CDR3: TGCGCCAGCAGCCTGACGGACAGGGGGAATGAAAAACTGTTTTTT.

The chain links TRBV12-3 or TRBV12-4 to TRBJ1-1; the D gene is possibly TRBD1 (5 bases). V lost 3 bases, J lost 7 bases, and 15 bases lay in between. The CDR3 covers 14 residues. Written as DNA, the CDR3 is TGTGCCAGCAGTTTGGAGCAGCCGAGGGGTGAAGCTTTCTTT. Amino acids: CASSLEQPRGEAFF.

A few counts support this clonotype. V gene TRBV29-1 combines with J gene TRBJ1-2, with D maybe TRBD1 (6 bases). V was trimmed by 6 bases and J by 4 bases, leaving 18 bases between them. The germline V gene has CDR1 SQVTM and CDR2 ANQGSEA. The CDR3 loop spans 14 amino acids. The CDR3 here is CSVQQGYPSYGYTF. The CDR3 DNA reads as TGCAGCGTGCAACAGGGCTACCCTAGCTATGGCTACACCTTC. The whole variable domain, remainder taken from reference TRBV29-1 and TRBJ1-2, is SAVISQKPSRDICQRGTSLTIQCQVDSQVTMMFWYRQQPGQSLTLIATANQGSEATYESGFVIDKFPISRPNLTFSTLTVSNMSPEDSSIYLCSVQQGYPSYGYTFGSGTRLTVV.

This clonotype was counted a single time. The chain recombines TRBV30 with TRBJ1-2, with TRBD1 matching over 11 bases. The junction had 16 bases not matched to a gene; V was cut back by 4 bases and J by 3 bases. This CDR3 region has 18 residues. The germline V gene has CDR1 GTSNPN and CDR2 SVGIG (reference sequence). The CDR3 loop is CAWIGWSGQGARHYGYTF. CDR3 bases: TGTGCCTGGATAGGGTGGTCTGGACAGGGGGCTCGCCACTATGGCTACACCTTC.

This chain connects TRBV4-3 to TRBJ2-4, with 14 bases fitting TRBD2. The V gene end was trimmed by 1 base and the J gene end by 6 bases; junction bases not matched to a gene: 11. The CDR3 sequence is 19 residues long. In germline, CDR1 is LGHNA, CDR2 YSLEER. The CDR3 region is CASSQATGTSGGIGNIQYF. Written as DNA, the CDR3 is TGCGCCAGCAGCCAAGCCACCGGGACTAGCGGGGGAATAGGAAACATTCAGTACTTC.

The V and J genes are TRBV5-1 and TRBJ1-6, with 8 positions matching TRBD1. The germline gives CDR1 SGHRS, CDR2 YFSETQ. V lost 4 bases to trimming and J lost 7 bases; unmatched junction nucleotides: 4. The CDR3 loop spans 14 amino acids. The CDR3, as DNA: TGCGCCAGCAGCGTCGACAGGGGAAATTCACCCCTCCACTTT. Protein sequence: CASSVDRGNSPLHF. Combining the CDR3 with reference TRBV5-1 and TRBJ1-6 gives the whole variable domain KAGVTQTPRYLIKTRGQQVTLSCSPISGHRSVSWYQQTPGQGLQFLFEYFSETQRNKGNFPGRFSGRQFSNSRSEMNVSTLELGDSALYLCASSVDRGNSPLHFGNGTRLTVT.

This rearrangement joins TRBV5-1 to TRBJ1-4; a weak D match, TRBD1 (6 bases). With 4 bases removed from V and 7 bases from J, the gap between germline ends came to 14 bases. The length of the CDR3 is 14 residues. Germline V gene sequence: CDR1 SGHRS, CDR2 YFSETQ. The CDR3 spells CASSLEGGGEKLFF. Written as DNA, the CDR3 is TGCGCCAGCAGCCTGGAGGGGGGCGGTGAAAAACTGTTTTTT. The variable domain in full, with the rest retrieved from reference TRBV5-1 and TRBJ1-4, is KAGVTQTPRYLIKTRGQQVTLSCSPISGHRSVSWYQQTPGQGLQFLFEYFSETQRNKGNFPGRFSGRQFSNSRSEMNVSTLELGDSALYLCASSLEGGGEKLFFGSGTQLSVL.

The chain has TRBV7-2 and TRBJ2-7; 9 nucleotides match TRBD1. Germline-derived CDR1 and CDR2 are SGHTA and FQGNSA. V lost 5 bases to trimming and J lost 9 bases; unmatched junction nucleotides: 8. There are 13 residues in the CDR3. The DNA for the CDR3 is TGTGCCAGCAGCCCCGGGACAGGGCAAAGGCAGTACTTC. The encoded protein is CASSPGTGQRQYF.

V usage is TRBV7-1 and J usage is TRBJ2-2, with TRBD2 identical over 10 bases. TRBV7-1 is an ORF for which the function is uncertain. CDR3 size: 15 residues. The J segment lost 7 bases and the V segment lost 5 bases, leaving 7 bases of the junction unmatched. CDR3 sequence reads: CASSGSGGPSGELFF. DNA of the CDR3: TGTGCCAGCAGCGGTAGCGGGGGGCCCAGCGGGGAGCTGTTTTTT.

V is TRBV5-1 and J is TRBJ1-1; D is unclear. The CDR3 runs 14 residues. Trimming took off 0 bases at V and 3 bases at J, with 9 bases between the two ends. Germline V gives CDR1 SGHRS, CDR2 YFSETQ. The CDR3 reads CASSLGDGHTEAFF. CDR3 in DNA: TGCGCCAGCAGCTTGGGCGACGGCCACACTGAAGCTTTCTTT.